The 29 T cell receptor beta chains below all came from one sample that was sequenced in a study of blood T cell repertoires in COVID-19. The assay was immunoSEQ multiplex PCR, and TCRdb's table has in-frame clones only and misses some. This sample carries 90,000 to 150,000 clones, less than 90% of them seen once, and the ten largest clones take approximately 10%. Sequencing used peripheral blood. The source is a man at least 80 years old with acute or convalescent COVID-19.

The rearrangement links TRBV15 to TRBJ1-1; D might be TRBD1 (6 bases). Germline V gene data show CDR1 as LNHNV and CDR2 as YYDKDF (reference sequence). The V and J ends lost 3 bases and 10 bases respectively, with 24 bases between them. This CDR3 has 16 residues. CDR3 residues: CATSSTGGPSLSGAFF. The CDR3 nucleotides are TGTGCCACCAGCAGCACGGGGGGGCCGTCTCTTAGTGGAGCTTTCTTT.

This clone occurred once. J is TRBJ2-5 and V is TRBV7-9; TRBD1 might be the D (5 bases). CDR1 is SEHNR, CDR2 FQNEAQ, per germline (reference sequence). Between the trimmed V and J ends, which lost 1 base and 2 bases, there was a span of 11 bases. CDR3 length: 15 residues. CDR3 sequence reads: CASSLVQDSQETQYF. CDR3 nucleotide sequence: TGTGCCAGCAGCTTAGTACAAGACAGTCAAGAGACCCAGTACTTC.

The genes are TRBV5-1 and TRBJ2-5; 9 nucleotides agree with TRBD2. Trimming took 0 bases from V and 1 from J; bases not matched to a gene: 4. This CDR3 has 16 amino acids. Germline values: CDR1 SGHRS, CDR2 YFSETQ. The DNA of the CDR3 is TGCGCCAGCAGCTTGGGTAGCGGGGGCGTCCAAGAGACCCAGTACTTC. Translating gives CASSLGSGGVQETQYF.

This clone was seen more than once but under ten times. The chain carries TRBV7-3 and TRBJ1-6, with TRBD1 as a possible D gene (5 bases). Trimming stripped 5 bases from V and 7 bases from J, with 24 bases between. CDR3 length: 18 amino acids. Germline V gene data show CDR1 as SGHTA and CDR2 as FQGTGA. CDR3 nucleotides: TGTGCCAGCAGCCATACCGAATGGGGCCCGCTCAGGAATTCACCCCTCCACTTT. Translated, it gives CASSHTEWGPLRNSPLHF.

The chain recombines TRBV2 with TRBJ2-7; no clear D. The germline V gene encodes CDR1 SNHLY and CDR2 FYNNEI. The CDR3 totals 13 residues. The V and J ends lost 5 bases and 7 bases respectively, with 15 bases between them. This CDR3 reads CASSPVRAREQYF. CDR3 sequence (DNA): TGTGCCAGCAGTCCTGTAAGAGCCAGGGAGCAGTACTTC.

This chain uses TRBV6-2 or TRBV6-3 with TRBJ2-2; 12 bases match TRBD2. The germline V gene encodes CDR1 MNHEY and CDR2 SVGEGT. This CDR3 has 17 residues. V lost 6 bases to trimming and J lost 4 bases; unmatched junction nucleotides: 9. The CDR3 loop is CASSRYSSGGVTGELFF. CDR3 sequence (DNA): TGTGCCAGCAGCCGATATTCTAGCGGGGGGGTCACCGGGGAGCTGTTTTTT.

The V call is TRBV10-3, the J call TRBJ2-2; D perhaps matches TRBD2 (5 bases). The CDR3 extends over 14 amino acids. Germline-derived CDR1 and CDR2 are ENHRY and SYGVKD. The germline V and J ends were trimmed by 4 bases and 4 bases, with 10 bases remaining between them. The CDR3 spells CAISGLGSTGELFF. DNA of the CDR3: TGTGCCATCAGTGGATTGGGGAGCACCGGGGAGCTGTTTTTT.

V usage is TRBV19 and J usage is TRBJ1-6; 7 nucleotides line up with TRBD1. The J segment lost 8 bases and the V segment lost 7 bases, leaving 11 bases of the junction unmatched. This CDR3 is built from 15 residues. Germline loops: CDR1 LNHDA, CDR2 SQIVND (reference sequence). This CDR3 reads CASTPRGGGYSPLHF. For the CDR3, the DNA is TGTGCCAGTACCCCCAGAGGGGGCGGGTATTCACCCCTCCACTTT.

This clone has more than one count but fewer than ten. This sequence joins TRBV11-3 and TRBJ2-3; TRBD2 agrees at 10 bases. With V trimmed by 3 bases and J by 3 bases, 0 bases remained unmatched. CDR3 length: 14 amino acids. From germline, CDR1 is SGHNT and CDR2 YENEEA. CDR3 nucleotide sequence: TGTGCCAGCAGCTTGACTAGCGGGACAGATACGCAGTATTTT. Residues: CASSLTSGTDTQYF.

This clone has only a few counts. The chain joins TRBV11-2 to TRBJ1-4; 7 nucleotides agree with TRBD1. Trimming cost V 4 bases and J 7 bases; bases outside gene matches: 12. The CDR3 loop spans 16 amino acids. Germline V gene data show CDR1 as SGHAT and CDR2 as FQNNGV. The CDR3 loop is CASSSNRGIGTEKLFF. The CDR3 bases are TGTGCCAGCAGCTCGAACAGGGGAATCGGCACTGAAAAACTGTTTTTT.

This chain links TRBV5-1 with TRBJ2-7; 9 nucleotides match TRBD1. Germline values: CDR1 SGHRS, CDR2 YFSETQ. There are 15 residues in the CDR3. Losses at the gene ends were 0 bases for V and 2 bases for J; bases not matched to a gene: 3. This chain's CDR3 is CASSLEGTGPYEQYF. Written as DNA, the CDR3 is TGCGCCAGCAGCTTGGAAGGGACAGGGCCCTACGAGCAGTACTTC.

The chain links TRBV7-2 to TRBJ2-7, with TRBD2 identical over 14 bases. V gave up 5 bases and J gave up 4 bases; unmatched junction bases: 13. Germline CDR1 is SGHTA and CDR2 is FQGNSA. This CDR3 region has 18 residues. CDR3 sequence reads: CASSRGGTSGSIRYEQYF. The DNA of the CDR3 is TGTGCCAGCAGCAGGGGGGGGACTAGCGGGAGCATTCGTTACGAGCAGTACTTC.

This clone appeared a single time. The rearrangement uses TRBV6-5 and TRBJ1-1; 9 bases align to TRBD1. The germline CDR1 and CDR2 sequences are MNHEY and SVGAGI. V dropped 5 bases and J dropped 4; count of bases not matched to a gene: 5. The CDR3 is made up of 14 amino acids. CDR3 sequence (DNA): TGTGCCAGCAGTACACCGGGACAGGGCACTGAAGCTTTCTTT. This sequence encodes CASSTPGQGTEAFF.

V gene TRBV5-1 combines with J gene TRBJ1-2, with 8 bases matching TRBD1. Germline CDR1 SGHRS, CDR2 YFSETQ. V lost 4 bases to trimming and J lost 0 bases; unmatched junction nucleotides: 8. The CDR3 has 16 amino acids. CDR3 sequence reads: CASSQMGTGTNYGYTF. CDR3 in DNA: TGCGCCAGCAGCCAGATGGGGACAGGAACTAACTATGGCTACACCTTC. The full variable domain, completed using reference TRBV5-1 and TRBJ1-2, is KAGVTQTPRYLIKTRGQQVTLSCSPISGHRSVSWYQQTPGQGLQFLFEYFSETQRNKGNFPGRFSGRQFSNSRSEMNVSTLELGDSALYLCASSQMGTGTNYGYTFGSGTRLTVV.

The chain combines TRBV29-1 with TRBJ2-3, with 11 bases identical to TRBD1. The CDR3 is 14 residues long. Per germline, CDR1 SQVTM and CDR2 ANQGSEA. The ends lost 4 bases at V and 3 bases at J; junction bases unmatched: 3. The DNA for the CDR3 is TGCAGCGTTGGTGGACAGGGGGCGACAGATACGCAGTATTTT. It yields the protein CSVGGQGATDTQYF.

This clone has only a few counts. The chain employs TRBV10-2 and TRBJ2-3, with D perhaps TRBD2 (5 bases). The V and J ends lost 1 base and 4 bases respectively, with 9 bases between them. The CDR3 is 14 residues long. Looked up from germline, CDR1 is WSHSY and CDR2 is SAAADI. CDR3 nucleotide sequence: TGCGCCAGCAGTGAGTTACGAGGGCCAGATACGCAGTATTTT. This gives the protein CASSELRGPDTQYF.

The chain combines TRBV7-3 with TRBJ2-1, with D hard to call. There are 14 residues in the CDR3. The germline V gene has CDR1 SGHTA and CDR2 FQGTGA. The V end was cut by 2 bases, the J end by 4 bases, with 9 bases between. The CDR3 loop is CASSLDPQYNEQFF. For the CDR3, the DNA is TGTGCCAGCAGCTTAGATCCGCAGTACAATGAGCAGTTCTTC. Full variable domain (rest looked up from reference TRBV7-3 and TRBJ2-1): GAGVSQTPSNKVTEKGKYVELRCDPISGHTALYWYRQSLGQGPEFLIYFQGTGAADDSGLPNDRFFAVRPEGSVSTLKIQRTERGDSAVYLCASSLDPQYNEQFFGPGTRLTVL.

This CDR3 is CASSSRDRGDSPLHF. CDR3 DNA: TGTGCCAGCAGTAGCCGGGACAGGGGGGATTCACCCCTCCACTTT. The V call is TRBV6-5, the J call TRBJ1-6; 11 bases agree with TRBD1. Germline CDR1 reads MNHEY; CDR2 reads SVGAGI. The V gene end was trimmed by 5 bases and the J gene end by 8 bases; junction bases not matched to a gene: 5. The CDR3 extends over 15 amino acids.

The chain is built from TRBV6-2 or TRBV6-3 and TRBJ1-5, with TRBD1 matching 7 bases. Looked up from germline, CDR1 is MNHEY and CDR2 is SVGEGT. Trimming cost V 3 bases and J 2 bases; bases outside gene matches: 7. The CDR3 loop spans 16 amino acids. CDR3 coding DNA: TGTGCCAGCAGTTATTCCGACAGGGTCGGCAATCAGCCCCAGCATTTT. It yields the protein CASSYSDRVGNQPQHF.

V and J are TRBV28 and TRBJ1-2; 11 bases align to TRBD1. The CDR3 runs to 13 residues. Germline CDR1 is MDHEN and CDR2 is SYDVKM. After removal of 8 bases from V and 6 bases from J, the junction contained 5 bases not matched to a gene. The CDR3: CASRGQGVDGYTF. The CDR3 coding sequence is TGTGCCAGCCGGGGACAGGGGGTCGATGGCTACACCTTC.

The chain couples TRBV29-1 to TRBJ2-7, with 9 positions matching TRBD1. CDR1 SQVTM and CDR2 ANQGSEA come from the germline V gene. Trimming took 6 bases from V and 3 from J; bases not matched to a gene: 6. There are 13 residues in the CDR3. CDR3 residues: CSVDGDRVYEQYF. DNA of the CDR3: TGCAGCGTAGATGGGGACAGGGTCTACGAGCAGTACTTC.

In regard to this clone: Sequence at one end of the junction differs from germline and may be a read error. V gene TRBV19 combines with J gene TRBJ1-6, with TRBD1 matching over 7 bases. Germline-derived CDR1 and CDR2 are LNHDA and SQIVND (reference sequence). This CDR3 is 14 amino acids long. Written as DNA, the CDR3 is TGTGCCAGTAACTTAGGACAGGTGAATTCATCCCTCCACTTT. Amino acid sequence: CASNLGQVNSSLHF.

The CDR3 loop reads CATSDFRQGSYNEQFF. The CDR3 coding sequence is TGTGCCACCAGTGATTTTAGACAGGGTTCCTACAATGAGCAGTTCTTC. The chain employs TRBV24-1 and TRBJ2-1; 7 nucleotides agree with TRBD1. Germline CDR1 is KGHDR and CDR2 is SFDVKD. J gave up 1 base and V 1 base, and 3 bases lay outside the gene matches. The CDR3 is 16 amino acids.

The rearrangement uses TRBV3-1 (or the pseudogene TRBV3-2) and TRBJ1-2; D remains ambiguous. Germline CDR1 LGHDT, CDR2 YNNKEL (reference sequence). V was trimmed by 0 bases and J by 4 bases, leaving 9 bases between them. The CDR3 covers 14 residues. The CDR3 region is CASSQERGIYGYTF. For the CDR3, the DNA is TGTGCCAGCAGCCAAGAACGAGGGATCTATGGCTACACCTTC.

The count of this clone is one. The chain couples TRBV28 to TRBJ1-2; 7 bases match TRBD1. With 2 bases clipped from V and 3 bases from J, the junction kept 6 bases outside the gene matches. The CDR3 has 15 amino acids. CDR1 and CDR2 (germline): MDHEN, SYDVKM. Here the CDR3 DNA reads TGTGCCAGCAGTTTAGAAAGGGGGCGCGACTATGGCTACACCTTC. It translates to CASSLERGRDYGYTF.

The CDR3 DNA is TGTGCCAGCAGTCGACTCAGCGGAGATACGCAGTATTTT. As protein: CASSRLSGDTQYF. J is TRBJ2-3 and V is TRBV12-3 or TRBV12-4, with a possible D match to TRBD2 (5 bases). Trimming cost V 5 bases and J 5 bases, with 11 bases left between them. The CDR3 contains 13 residues.

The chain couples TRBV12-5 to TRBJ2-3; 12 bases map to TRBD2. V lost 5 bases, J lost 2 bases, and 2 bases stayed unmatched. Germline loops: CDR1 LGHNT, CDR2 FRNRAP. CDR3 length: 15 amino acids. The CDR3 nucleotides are TGTGCTAGTGGTAGGACTAGCGGGAACACAGATACGCAGTATTTT. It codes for CASGRTSGNTDTQYF. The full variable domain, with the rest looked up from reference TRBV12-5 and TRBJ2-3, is DARVTQTPRHKVTEMGQEVTMRCQPILGHNTVFWYRQTMMQGLELLAYFRNRAPLDDSGMPKDRFSAEMPDATLATLKIQPSEPRDSAVYFCASGRTSGNTDTQYFGPGTRLTVL.

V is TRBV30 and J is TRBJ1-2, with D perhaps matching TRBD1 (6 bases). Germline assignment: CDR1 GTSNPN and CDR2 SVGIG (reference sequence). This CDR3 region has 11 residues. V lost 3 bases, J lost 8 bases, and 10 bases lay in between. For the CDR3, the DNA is TGTGCCTGGAGGACAGGACGAGGCTACACCTTC. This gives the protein CAWRTGRGYTF.

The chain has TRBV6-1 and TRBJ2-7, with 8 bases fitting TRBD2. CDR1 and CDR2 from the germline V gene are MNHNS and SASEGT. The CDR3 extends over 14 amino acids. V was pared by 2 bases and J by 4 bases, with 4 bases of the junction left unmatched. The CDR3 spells CASSESGGTYEQYF. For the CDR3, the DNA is TGTGCCAGCAGTGAAAGCGGGGGAACGTACGAGCAGTACTTC.